This TCR beta chain was recorded in a study of Tregs in tolerant kidney transplant recipients. Overall study context: Related graft donors supplied nonmyeloablative bone marrow transplants, and mixed chimerism was transient. General study results and limits: For some patients, primers changed over time, blocking nucleotide-level comparison.

The repertoire was sequenced with immunoSEQ multiplex PCR; TCRdb's copy has only in-frame clones and lacks some. The sample gives about 83,000 clones, 98% of which show up once; roughly 0.6% is in the top ten. Turning to this clone: Antigen specificity is unknown.

The TCR originated in a human donor who received a combined kidney and bone marrow transplant. This sample comprised CD4+ T cells from blood, obtained before the transplant.

Here the CDR3 DNA reads TGCGCCAGCAGCTTGGCCGGGGGGGACAACGGAGAGACCCAGTACTTC. Translated, it gives CASSLAGGDNGETQYF. This chain links TRBV5-1 with TRBJ2-5, with 8 bases that match TRBD2. V lost 0 bases, J lost 4 bases, and 8 bases stayed unmatched. This CDR3 region has 16 residues. The V gene's germline CDR1 is SGHRS and CDR2 YFSETQ.